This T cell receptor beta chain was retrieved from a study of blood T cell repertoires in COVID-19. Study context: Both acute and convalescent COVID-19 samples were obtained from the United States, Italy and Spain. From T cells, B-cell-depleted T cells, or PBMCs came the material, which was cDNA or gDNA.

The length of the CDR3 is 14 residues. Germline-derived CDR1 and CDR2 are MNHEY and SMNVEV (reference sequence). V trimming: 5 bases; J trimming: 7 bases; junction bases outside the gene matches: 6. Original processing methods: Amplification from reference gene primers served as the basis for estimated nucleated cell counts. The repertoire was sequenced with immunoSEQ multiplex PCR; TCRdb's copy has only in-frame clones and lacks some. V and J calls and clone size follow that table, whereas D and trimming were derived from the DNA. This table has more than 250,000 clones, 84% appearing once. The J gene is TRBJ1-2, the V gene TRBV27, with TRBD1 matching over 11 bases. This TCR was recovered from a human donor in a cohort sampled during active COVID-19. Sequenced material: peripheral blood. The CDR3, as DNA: TGTGCCAGCAGTCCTGCGGGGACAGGGGGTGGCTACACCTTC. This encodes CASSPAGTGGGYTF.